The subject of this entry is one T cell receptor beta chain. The target of this receptor is not known. Within one base of it there is no much larger clone, and no base qualities were kept. The immunoSEQ Assay, a bias-controlled multiplex PCR, was used to amplify TCRbeta CDR3 regions from genomic DNA. For the original study's pipeline: The number of nucleated cells in each sample was estimated from the amplification of reference gene primers within the assay. To quantify the absolute abundance of each unique TCRbeta CDR3 rearrangement, sequence reads were collapsed and filtered. For each sample, productive Simpson clonality was calculated by taking the square root of Simpson's diversity index across productive rearrangements. The immuneACCESS repertoire file appears here via TCRdb, limited to in-frame rearrangements. These files lack a portion of the clones; in checked studies, under half of the deficit traces to unresolved V genes, and the cause of the others is not known. Clonal size and the V and J genes are those of that table, whereas D and trimming came from the DNA. The sample contains 80,000 to 100,000 clones, around 84% of them found a single time. The leading ten clones occupy approximately 13% of the sample.

This record comes from a study of blood T cell repertoires in COVID-19 (dated by TCRdb to 2018 to 2021). In terms of the full investigation: Samples from collaborators originated in the United States, Italy and Spain and spanned both the acute and convalescent phases of COVID-19. A freely available public database, intended as a resource for researchers studying the immune response to SARS-CoV-2, is where the repertoires were released. The prospective study material was composed of cDNA or gDNA derived from T cells, B-cell-depleted T cells, or PBMCs. HLA class I and class II types, where available, came from metadata supplied by the sample provider rather than from assay-based typing. Deeply sampled blood TCRbeta repertoires from subjects exposed to, actively infected with, or recovered from COVID-19 were included in the dataset. The sample metadata nearly always contained a de-identified subject ID, COVID-19 status, age in years and sex. Samples were obtained from the ongoing ImmuneRACE study (first 160 participants) and from over 1,000 subjects provided by 6 global collaborators.

Summary of the overall study and its limitations: How much clinical and demographic metadata was included differed by source and by participant, and the metadata was provided uncurated.

The CDR3 numbers 15 residues from cysteine through phenylalanine. Only the CDR3 DNA stays, 45 bases, in frame from base 1. CDR1 and CDR2, looked up from the germline V gene, are SGHAT and FQNNGV. Trimming leaves V shorter by 4 bases and J shorter by 5 bases, with the junction holding 7 bases beyond the gene matches. Collaborating institutions collected whole blood in K2EDTA tubes following their own protocols. For TCRbeta analysis, collaborators shipped samples as frozen whole blood, isolated PBMCs, or DNA extracted from either of those sample types. This clonotype was obtained from a woman in her sixties or seventies in a cohort sampled during active or convalescent COVID-19. The receptor chain draws on TRBV11-2 and TRBJ1-1; 10 middle bases align to TRBD1. Sequenced input: peripheral blood. The CDR3 is CASSSTGTGETEAFF. The nucleotide sequence is TGTGCCAGCAGCTCGACAGGGACAGGGGAGACTGAAGCTTTCTTT.